This TCR beta chain comes out of a study of blood T cell repertoires in COVID-19. Study in general: Nucleic acid was either cDNA or gDNA, and it came from T cells, B-cell-depleted T cells, or PBMCs.

As handled by the study authors: It was from reference gene primer amplification that nucleated cell counts were estimated. The repertoire was sequenced with immunoSEQ multiplex PCR; TCRdb's copy has only in-frame clones and lacks some. V and J calls and clone size come straight from that table; D and trimming were deduced from the DNA. The sample records 250,000 to 300,000 clones, approximately 90% being singletons. A few counts support this clone. The CDR3 is made up of 17 amino acids. The germline CDR1 and CDR2 sequences are LGHNA and YNFKEQ. Trimming removed 3 bases from V and 2 bases from J; junction bases left unmatched: 5. Cohorts were based on clinical histories the participants reported. Among Cohort 3 donors, those recovered had two negative PCRs, clearance, or symptom resolution.

The chain is built from TRBV4-2 and TRBJ2-7; 15 bases line up with TRBD2. Sequencing input: PBMCs or T cells enriched from blood (not recorded which). The TCR was taken from a woman in her twenties or thirties who had recovered from COVID-19. The CDR3 sequence: CASSQGLAGGLTYEQYF. The CDR3 DNA follows: TGTGCCAGCAGCCAGGGACTAGCGGGAGGCCTCACCTACGAGCAGTACTTC.